Included here is one TCR beta chain sequence, with context. The antigen it binds to is not known. One base away there is no much larger clone; base qualities are not given. The time point label corresponds to: newly diagnosed GD, antithyroid drugs for less than 3 months. For both TCR sequencing and RNA sequencing, RNA was extracted from PBMCs in TRIzol. The diagnosis of Graves' disease followed American Thyroid Association guidelines. Patients for the study were recruited at an endocrinology department in Xi'an, China. Each patient gave roughly 10 milliliters of peripheral blood, collected in an EDTA anticoagulant tube. Ficoll Paque Plus density gradient separation was used to isolate PBMCs, and no additional T cell sorting was done. An Agilent 2100 Bioanalyzer and agarose gel were used to check RNA quality, while a NanoDrop 2000 measured RNA concentration. The data derive from a study of regulatory T cells in long-lasting Graves disease (dated by TCRdb to the early 2020s). Context from the whole study: Patients with newly diagnosed Graves' disease had been on antithyroid drugs for under 3 months. A total of about 33 samples underwent TCR sequencing, from roughly 13 patients with persistent Graves' disease and some 20 patients with newly diagnosed Graves' disease. Peripheral blood TCR sequencing and RNA sequencing compared persistent Graves' disease patients with newly diagnosed Graves' disease patients. The study was conducted in China and was registered as a clinical trial.

Library prep was done by multiplex PCR. The instrument given in TCRdb is Illumina HiSeq 4000. iRepertoire HTBI primers and Arm-PCR amplification of CDR3 regions were used to construct TCR beta libraries. Before sequencing, the PCR products underwent gel purification. Per the source publication's procedure: A total of fewer than 70 TRBV and some 15 TRBJ segments were identified across samples and were used for gene usage analysis of CDR3 amino acid clonotypes. Filtered high-quality paired reads were merged into contigs using COPE and FqMerger. BLAST was used to align contigs to IMGT TRBV, TRBD and TRBJ reference genes, and CDR3 was defined according to IMGT. Highly expanded clones were defined as clonotypes with a frequency above 0.1%. Shannon entropy was used to measure repertoire diversity, and the Gini coefficient was used to measure V-J evenness. Clonotypes shared by more than one individual were considered public. The public reads were run again by TCRdb, first through fastp at Q25 and then through MiXCR, and only productive beta chains were kept. A single entry per CDR3 protein holds the most common genes and DNA from its merged rows. These V and J calls originate from TCRdb's pipeline instead of the authors' own analysis. The sample records around 500,000 distinct CDR3 sequences, 15% to 20% of which are singletons. The top ten clones comprise roughly 25% of the sample.

The full study reports these points: Only peripheral blood was studied, because thyroid tissue, the primary lesion, was inaccessible. Compared with newly diagnosed patients, persistent Graves' disease patients had lower TCR Shannon entropy and fewer highly expanded clones, which suggests clonal expansion. The small sample size was acknowledged by the authors as a limitation that may reduce accuracy. Preferential use of TRBV28, TRBJ1-2 and TRBJ2-5 was observed in persistent disease, whereas TRBV20-1 and TRBJ2-1 were favored in newly diagnosed disease. Sequencing and analysis were restricted to the TCR beta chain. A larger number of public clonotypes was shared among persistent patients (more than 2,500) than among newly diagnosed patients (about 990).

The germline ends are 9 bases apart after V is trimmed by 2 bases and J by 4 bases. There are 14 amino acids in the CDR3, from cysteine to phenylalanine inclusive. The sequence is cut down to CDR3 DNA, 42 bases in frame from base 1. The germline V gene gives CDR1 as SNHLY and CDR2 as FYNNEI. The same sample was also studied in work on T cells in Graves' hyperthyroidism and ophthalmopathy. That second publication adds: Stable Graves' hyperthyroidism was defined as no progression to ophthalmopathy during 18 months of follow-up. Hyperthyroidism patients were newly diagnosed, with disease duration under 2 months, and aged 18 to 65 years. The study excluded patients with uncontrolled infections, other autoimmune diseases, pregnancy or lactation. Diagnoses relied on clinical symptoms, serum thyroxine and TRAb, thyroid ultrasound and orbital computed tomography. For the first round of RT-PCR on the TCR CDR3, the HTBI primer set was used together with the Qiagen OneStep RT-PCR kit. Most expanded thyroid clonotypes (frequency above 0.001) were also detected in blood, a finding suggesting that blood repertoires may reflect thyroid immune responses. Ophthalmopathy was separated from stable hyperthyroidism by a 13 V-J signature model, with approximately 85% sensitivity and roughly 84% specificity obtained in cross-validation and 80%/75% obtained in testing. In validation, the model predicted progression to ophthalmopathy with 65% to 71% sensitivity and around 72% specificity, a median of about 6 months before onset. To identify distinguishing TCR V-J signatures, a discovery cohort of about 95 patients was used, comprising 43 with Graves' ophthalmopathy and 57 with stable Graves' hyperthyroidism. Prospective prediction of ophthalmopathy was tested in an independent validation cohort consisting of 18 to 20 hyperthyroidism patients and around 16 patients who later progressed to ophthalmopathy. The 100 or so discovery patients were divided at random into training and test sets in a 7:3 ratio. Thyroid tissue and blood T-cell repertoires from more than five Graves' hyperthyroidism patients were also compared in the study. After sampling, hyperthyroidism patients received methimazole starting at 30 mg daily, and ophthalmopathy patients received high-dose intravenous methylprednisolone. Libraries were constructed in a second round of multiplex PCR, after which size selection and purification were carried out. Paired-end sequencing of the libraries was performed with 100 bp reads on an Illumina HiSeq2000. Raw data were processed with SOAPnuke, discarding reads with adapters, uncalled bases, mean Phred below 15, or no exact constant-primer or identifier match. COPE v1.2.5 was used to merge high-quality paired reads, and clonotypes were defined as unique nucleotide sequences. Clonotypes were aligned to IMGT TRBV, TRBD and TRBJ reference segments using MiTCR v1.1. The analysis included only V-J combinations with a frequency above 0.0001, which together covered roughly 99% of the repertoires. A TCS score was defined as the ratio between F50 (clonal expansion) and ExV (chaos), using BLOSUM62-based TCRdist between CDR3 peptides within each V-J. Welch's t-statistics and random forest reduced fewer than 550 V-J features to 13, which were used in a naive Bayes classifier (R e1071). Sample size was not statistically predetermined, and blinding of investigators to group allocation was not performed. According to the paper, TCR Vbeta CDR3 sequencing was carried out on 135 peripheral blood samples, which came from more than 40 ophthalmopathy, fewer than 80 hyperthyroidism and roughly 17 progressor patients.

This specimen was peripheral blood mononuclear cells (PBMCs), taken at new diagnosis, from a patient treated with antithyroid drugs. This clonotype was sampled from a woman aged 35-65 years with Graves disease. Donor details come from another sample of the same person, matched by shared clones. Recombination connected TRBV2 to TRBJ1-5; the D gene is unclear. CDR3 reads: CASSEWHENQPQHF. The bases are TGTGCCAGCAGTGAATGGCACGAGAATCAGCCCCAGCATTTT.